This T cell receptor beta chain was retrieved from a study of post-analysis software for immune sequencing data. About the study: Relapsing-remitting, secondary progressive and progressive-relapsing multiple sclerosis courses were included. Findings and caveats of the study: Samples made in the same batch grouped tightly together by F measure. Controls showed significantly higher normalized Chao1 diversity than did multiple sclerosis patients. Comparison of patients with controls showed 4 to 6 TRBV segments more frequent in patients, TRBV5-6, TRBV5-1 and TRBV20-1 among them.

This clonotype appeared a single time. Its antigen is not identified. The authors incorporated unique molecular identifiers into the TCR beta cDNA libraries. TCRdb re-derived calls from the PCR reads in MiXCR, one entry per CDR3 protein. Here the sample spans roughly 800,000 distinct CDR3 sequences, approximately 44% being singletons. Per the germline V gene, CDR1 is MNHEY and CDR2 is SVGAGI. This CDR3 contains 15 residues. The J segment lost 1 base and the V segment lost 8 bases, leaving 7 bases of the junction unmatched. This receptor was obtained from a girl between 5 and 17 years old with multiple sclerosis. J is TRBJ2-3 and V is TRBV6-5; 9 nucleotides agree with TRBD1. The sample taken for sequencing was blood. The CDR3 spells CASALRDRGTDTQYF. DNA for the CDR3: TGTGCCAGCGCGTTACGGGACAGGGGCACAGATACGCAGTATTTT.